Following are 7 T cell receptor beta chains from one sample sequenced in a study of CD8 T cells in Susac syndrome. Random hexamers served to reverse transcribe roughly 0.5 to 1 ug RNA. MiXCR, run by TCRdb on the immunoSEQ multiplex PCR reads, gives a single entry per CDR3 protein. The sample lists some 99,000 distinct CDR3 sequences; about 93% were seen once. Sequenced sample: CD4+ T cells from PBMCs. All receptors come from a human donor with Susac syndrome.

This chain joins TRBV5-4 and TRBJ2-7; TRBD2 matches 10 bases. Germline V CDR1 and CDR2: SGHNT, YYREEE (reference sequence). Losses at the gene ends were 4 bases for V and 0 bases for J; bases not matched to a gene: 1. This CDR3 region has 14 residues. In nucleotides, the CDR3 is TGTGCCAGCAGCGGGACTAGCGACTCCTACGAGCAGTACTTC. Translated: CASSGTSDSYEQYF.

The V call is TRBV10-3, the J call TRBJ1-1; TRBD1 matches 10 bases. Germline values: CDR1 ENHRY, CDR2 SYGVKD. J lost 5 bases, V lost 7 bases, and 10 bases had no gene match. The CDR3 runs to 15 residues. The CDR3, as DNA: TGTGCCATCAATCGTCCGGGACAGGGGTGGACTGAAGCTTTCTTT. Translating it yields CAINRPGQGWTEAFF.

The rearrangement uses TRBV10-3 and TRBJ2-1; the match to TRBD2 covers 13 bases. This CDR3 contains 15 residues. V was clipped by 6 bases and J by 5 bases; unmatched bases: 4. The germline V gene encodes CDR1 ENHRY and CDR2 SYGVKD. CDR3 DNA: TGTGCCATCAGAGGACTAGCGGGGGCCAACAATGAGCAGTTCTTC. Residues: CAIRGLAGANNEQFF.

The chain employs TRBV29-1 and TRBJ2-7; 7 bases fit TRBD2. V lost 3 bases to trimming and J lost 0 bases; unmatched junction nucleotides: 5. Per germline, CDR1 SQVTM and CDR2 ANQGSEA. CDR3 length equals 14 residues. CDR3 coding DNA: TGCAGCGTTGATTTGGGGGGGAGCTCCTACGAGCAGTACTTC. Its translation: CSVDLGGSSYEQYF.

V and J are TRBV10-2 and TRBJ2-5; the match to TRBD2 covers 12 bases. From germline, CDR1 is WSHSY and CDR2 SAAADI. The CDR3 length is 13 residues. The V segment lost 6 bases and the J segment 5 bases; nucleotides outside the gene matches: 1. CDR3 sequence reads: CASRTSGGETQYF. The CDR3 DNA reads as TGCGCCAGCAGAACTAGCGGGGGGGAGACCCAGTACTTC.

This chain uses TRBV3-1 with TRBJ2-3, with D possibly being TRBD1 (5 bases). Germline V gene sequence: CDR1 LGHDT, CDR2 YNNKEL (reference sequence). CDR3 length: 13 amino acids. V was cut by 1 base and J by 9 bases, with 11 bases left in between. The CDR3 nucleotides read TGTGCCAGCAGCCAAGGTTCGGCAGGGACGCAGTATTTT. It encodes CASSQGSAGTQYF.

The rearrangement joins TRBV6-4 to TRBJ2-2; D is possibly TRBD2 (5 bases). CDR3 length: 14 residues. The germline CDR1 and CDR2 sequences are MRHNA and SNTAGT. The ends were cut back, 5 bases at V and 1 base at J, with 8 bases in the middle. CDR3 protein: CASSSEGNTGELFF. The CDR3 region has the DNA TGTGCCAGCAGTTCCGAGGGGAACACCGGGGAGCTGTTTTTT.